What follows are 5 T cell receptor beta chains derived from one specimen sequenced in a study of OX40 agonist ivuxolimab in advanced cancers. Profiling relied on immunoSEQ multiplex PCR, and the TCRdb table lists in-frame clones only, not all of them. Among 60,000 to 75,000 clones listed, about 84% were seen once. Sequenced here: CD4+ or CD8+ T cells sorted from blood, sampled in a trial of the OX40 agonist ivuxolimab. All receptors derive from an adult with an advanced solid tumor such as melanoma, head and neck, liver or kidney cancer.

The CDR3 reads CASSLAEVRGRTEAFF. The CDR3 DNA reads as TGCGCCAGCAGCTTGGCCGAGGTCAGGGGGCGGACTGAAGCTTTCTTT. The chain joins TRBV5-1 to TRBJ1-1; 8 bases are shared with TRBD1. Germline trimming cut 0 bases from V and 5 bases from J; bases unmatched to any gene: 9. This CDR3 is 16 amino acids long. The germline V gene encodes CDR1 SGHRS and CDR2 YFSETQ.

CDR3 in DNA: TGTGCCAGCAGCTTCGCCGAGGAGACCCAGTACTTC. Protein sequence: CASSFAEETQYF. V is TRBV11-2 and J is TRBJ2-5; D call uncertain. Deletions cut 3 bases from V and 5 bases from J, with 7 bases between. The germline CDR1 and CDR2 sequences are SGHAT and FQNNGV. This CDR3 is built from 12 residues.

The chain has TRBV2 and TRBJ2-5, with 8 bases lining up with TRBD1. The V segment lost 8 bases and the J segment 5 bases; nucleotides outside the gene matches: 10. Germline V CDR1 and CDR2: SNHLY, FYNNEI. The CDR3 is 14 amino acids. The CDR3, as DNA: TGTGCCAGCTCCTATGCAGGGGGCTTGGAGACCCAGTACTTC. Its protein is CASSYAGGLETQYF.

Written as DNA, the CDR3 is TGTGCCAGTAGTATTAAGTATCGGTCCTATGGCTACACCTTC. This sequence encodes CASSIKYRSYGYTF. The chain is built from TRBV19 and TRBJ1-2; D is ambiguous. The CDR3 consists of 14 residues. V was cut by 3 bases and J by 4 bases, with 12 bases left in between. Germline V gene lookup returns CDR1 LNHDA and CDR2 SQIVND (reference sequence). Full variable domain (remainder filled in from reference TRBV19 and TRBJ1-2): DGGITQSPKYLFRKEGQNVTLSCEQNLNHDAMYWYRQDPGQGLRLIYYSQIVNDFQKGDIAEGYSVSREKKESFPLTVTSAQKNPTAFYLCASSIKYRSYGYTFGSGTRLTVV.

The chain couples TRBV6-5 to TRBJ1-5, with 8 bases matching TRBD1. Germline V gene sequence: CDR1 MNHEY, CDR2 SVGAGI. After removal of 10 bases from V and 4 bases from J, the junction contained 9 bases not matched to a gene. This CDR3 is built from 14 residues. The CDR3: CATRRGQENQPQHF. The CDR3 DNA sequence: TGTGCCACCCGGCGGGGACAGGAAAATCAGCCCCAGCATTTT.